Listed below are T cell receptor beta chains from one sample, sequenced in a study of T cells in Graves' hyperthyroidism and ophthalmopathy. TCRdb processed the multiplex PCR reads anew with MiXCR; each CDR3 protein has one entry. The sample shows about 600,000 distinct CDR3 sequences, approximately 15% of them seen only once. The sample consisted of blood. The receptors stem from a woman in her 40s with Graves' ophthalmopathy. Both conserved end residues are part of each CDR3. The D gene is left open where the match is weak. Clone size is not always given. Where it is, it says once, few, many or a class for expanded clones.

v_call,clone_size,d_call,j_call,cdr3_aa,cdr3_nt
TRBV27,many,NA,TRBJ1-1,CASIGRGNTEAFF,TGTGCCAGCATAGGTAGGGGGAACACTGAAGCTTTCTTT
TRBV18,many,TRBD1,TRBJ1-1,CASSPNRGNTEAFF,TGTGCCAGCTCACCCAACAGGGGCAACACTGAAGCTTTCTTT
TRBV7-3,many,NA,TRBJ2-5,CASSLFRGETQYF,TGTGCCAGCAGCTTATTCCGAGGAGAGACCCAGTACTTC
TRBV7-9,NA,TRBD2,TRBJ2-1,CASSYSSGRRNEQFF,TGTGCCAGCAGCTATTCTAGCGGGAGACGGAATGAGCAGTTCTTC
TRBV25-1,NA,NA,TRBJ2-6,CASMGTLGTGANVLTF,TGTGCCAGCATGGGGACACTTGGGACTGGGGCCAACGTCCTGACTTTC
TRBV18,few,NA,TRBJ2-5,CASSQQTPQAQSKETQYF,TGTGCCAGCTCACAACAAACCCCTCAGGCCCAAAGTAAAGAGACCCAGTACTTC
TRBV10-3,few,NA,TRBJ2-7,CAISGTADYEQYF,TGTGCCATCAGTGGGACCGCCGATTACGAGCAGTACTTC
TRBV3-1,many,TRBD2,TRBJ2-7,CASRTGGRGVEQYF,TGTGCCAGCAGAACCGGGGGGAGAGGAGTCGAGCAGTACTTC
TRBV25-1,few,NA,TRBJ1-1,CASSEAAGTEAFF,TGTGCCAGCAGTGAAGCTGCGGGGACTGAAGCTTTCTTT
TRBV7-9,few,TRBD1,TRBJ1-2,CASTSPTGIHGYTF,TGTGCCAGCACCTCACCGACAGGGATCCATGGCTACACCTTC
TRBV4-1,NA,NA,TRBJ1-2,CASSQGQESRYTF,TGCGCCAGCAGCCAAGGACAGGAATCGCGCTACACCTTC
TRBV7-8,many,NA,TRBJ1-5,CASSLQGGGNQPQHF,TGTGCCAGCAGCTTGCAGGGAGGGGGCAATCAGCCCCAGCATTTT
TRBV7-2,NA,NA,TRBJ1-5,CASSLDRSGNQPQHF,TGTGCCAGCAGCTTAGACAGGAGTGGGAATCAGCCCCAGCATTTT
TRBV12-3/TRBV12-4,many,NA,TRBJ2-3,CASRPQPRGGLNTQYF,TGTGCCAGCAGACCACAACCTAGAGGAGGCTTGAATACGCAGTATTTT
TRBV28,many,NA,TRBJ1-5,CASSPYRASNQPQHF,TGTGCCAGCAGTCCCTACAGGGCTAGCAATCAGCCCCAGCATTTT
TRBV10-3,many,TRBD2,TRBJ2-1,CAISEPRLAGDNEQFF,TGTGCCATCAGTGAGCCCAGACTAGCGGGGGACAATGAGCAGTTCTTC
TRBV18,many,TRBD1,TRBJ2-2,CASSRTGVNTGELFF,TGTGCCAGCTCACGGACAGGGGTCAACACCGGGGAGCTGTTTTTT
TRBV6-1,few,NA,TRBJ1-5,CASLPNSNQPQHF,TGTGCCAGCCTGCCGAATAGCAATCAGCCCCAGCATTTT
TRBV19,NA,NA,TRBJ1-2,CASSTDSVYYGYTF,TGTGCCAGTAGTACGGACAGCGTCTATTATGGCTACACCTTC
TRBV4-1,few,NA,TRBJ2-2,CASSQEKYTGELFF,TGCGCCAGCAGCCAAGAGAAGTACACCGGGGAGCTGTTTTTT
TRBV28,NA,NA,TRBJ2-1,CASRLQDGEQFF,TGTGCCAGCAGACTCCAGGATGGTGAGCAGTTCTTC
TRBV5-4,few,NA,TRBJ2-3,CASRRAGSLDTQYF,TGTGCCAGCAGACGTGCTGGGTCGTTGGATACGCAGTATTTT
TRBV20-1,NA,NA,TRBJ2-5,CSARGGRAKTQYF,TGCAGTGCAAGGGGGGGCCGCGCGAAGACCCAGTACTTC
TRBV4-1,few,TRBD1,TRBJ2-7,CASSRGQGASYEQYF,TGCGCCAGCAGCCGTGGACAGGGGGCTTCCTACGAGCAGTACTTC
TRBV20-1,few,NA,TRBJ2-7,CSLTRPLTGSSAESPYEQYF,TGCAGCCTCACCCGACCGTTGACAGGGTCTAGCGCCGAATCCCCCTACGAGCAGTACTTC
TRBV2,many,TRBD1,TRBJ1-1,CASRDRAYTEAFF,TGTGCCAGCAGAGACAGGGCGTACACTGAAGCTTTCTTT
TRBV5-1,many,NA,TRBJ2-1,CASSLESRHNEQFF,TGCGCCAGCAGCTTGGAGTCCAGGCACAATGAGCAGTTCTTC
TRBV18,many,TRBD1,TRBJ2-1,CASSPPTGIGEQFF,TGTGCCAGCTCACCGCCGACAGGGATAGGCGAGCAGTTCTTC
TRBV7-3,many,TRBD2,TRBJ2-1,CASSETSGRSEQFF,TGTGCCAGCAGCGAGACTAGCGGGAGGAGTGAGCAGTTCTTC
TRBV2,many,NA,TRBJ1-5,CASSDGQSSNQPQHF,TGTGCCAGCAGTGACGGACAGTCTAGCAATCAGCCCCAGCATTTT
TRBV6-1,few,TRBD1,TRBJ2-5,CASSEYGTGGVETQYF,TGTGCCAGCAGTGAATATGGGACAGGGGGAGTAGAGACCCAGTACTTC